The clone carrying this T cell receptor (beta chain) has a handful of counts. Its antigen remains unidentified. Clones were sequenced by immunoSEQ multiplex PCR, and TCRdb holds only the in-frame ones, with some missing. This sample yields roughly 5,800 clones, of which around 69% are seen a single time; 20% to 25% belongs to the top ten. The CDR3 length is 14 residues. CDR1 and CDR2 from the germline V gene are SGHVS and FQNEAQ. The V end was cut by 4 bases, the J end by 3 bases, with 13 bases between. Two lung cancer pathologists independently confirmed each histologic diagnosis. This sample is part of a study of immune evolution from preneoplasia to lung adenocarcinoma. Study-level findings and limits: Top clone frequencies peaked in normal lung, apparently declining through invasive adenocarcinoma.

The V call is TRBV7-8, the J call TRBJ2-7; D unresolved. The material sequenced was FFPE adjacent normal lung tissue. This receptor was identified in an older person with lung adenocarcinoma. The CDR3 coding sequence is TGTGCCAGCAGCTCCCTCGGAAGTGGCTACGAGCAGTACTTC. As protein: CASSSLGSGYEQYF. The full variable domain, its missing parts supplied by reference TRBV7-8 and TRBJ2-7, is GAGVSQSPRYKVAKRGQDVALRCDPISGHVSLFWYQQALGQGPEFLTYFQNEAQLDKSGLPSDRFFAERPEGSVSTLKIQRTQQEDSAVYLCASSSLGSGYEQYFGPGTRLTVT.